This entry lists 32 T cell receptor beta chains sequenced from one sample in a study of T cell changes during pregnancy in multiple sclerosis. Sequencing used immunoSEQ multiplex PCR; TCRdb keeps in-frame clones, though not all of them. This sample has tens of thousands of clones; just over 90% occur once, and the top ten carry more than 0.5%. The input for sequencing was CD4+ T cells from peripheral blood mononuclear cells, taken after pregnancy. The receptors originated from a female donor in good health, enrolled as a control in a pregnancy study.

The chain combines TRBV7-8 with TRBJ2-7; D is undetermined. The CDR3 extends over 15 amino acids. V shed 3 bases and J shed 3 bases, with 15 bases lying between them. CDR1 and CDR2 from the germline V gene are SGHVS and FQNEAQ. CDR3 sequence reads: CASSFRHDDFYEQYF. The CDR3 DNA sequence: TGTGCCAGCAGCTTCAGACACGACGATTTCTACGAGCAGTACTTC.

The chain employs TRBV6-6 and TRBJ1-4; TRBD1 matches 7 bases. Germline CDR1 reads MNHNY; CDR2 reads SVGAGI (reference sequence). J was trimmed by 6 bases and V by 2 bases; bases with no gene match: 3. The CDR3 spans 14 residues. The DNA of the CDR3 is TGTGCCAGCAGTTACACAGGGGTCGATGAAAAACTGTTTTTT. Amino acids: CASSYTGVDEKLFF.

V gene TRBV7-9 combines with J gene TRBJ1-3, with D possibly matching TRBD1 (6 bases). The CDR3 is made up of 15 amino acids. Trimming shortened V by 4 bases and J by 0 bases, and 10 bases separated the two germline ends. The V gene's germline CDR1 is SEHNR and CDR2 FQNEAQ (reference sequence). The CDR3 coding sequence is TGTGCCAGCAGCTCACAGGGTGGCTCTGGAAACACCATATATTTT. Amino acids: CASSSQGGSGNTIYF.

CDR3 sequence reads: CAWDRGDLNTEAFF. Written as DNA, the CDR3 is TGTGCCTGGGACAGGGGGGACCTAAACACTGAAGCTTTCTTT. This chain joins TRBV30 and TRBJ1-1; 9 positions agree with TRBD1. The J segment lost 2 bases and the V segment lost 5 bases, leaving 6 bases of the junction unmatched. This CDR3 is 14 amino acids long. CDR1 is GTSNPN and CDR2 is SVGIG in the germline V gene (reference sequence).

The chain couples TRBV19 to TRBJ1-2, with D unclear. CDR3 size: 14 residues. Trimming shortened V by 8 bases and J by 4 bases, and 17 bases separated the two germline ends. CDR1 is LNHDA and CDR2 is SQIVND in the germline V gene (reference sequence). DNA for the CDR3: TGTGCCAGTCTCCGAGTCATATCCGCCTATGGCTACACCTTC. This codes for CASLRVISAYGYTF.

CDR3 nucleotides: TGTGCCAGCAGCTTGGACAGTTCCTACAATGAGCAGTTCTTC. Protein sequence: CASSLDSSYNEQFF. The V call is TRBV7-2, the J call TRBJ2-1, with D possibly matching TRBD1 (6 bases). Germline CDR1 SGHTA, CDR2 FQGNSA. V lost 3 bases, J lost 1 base, and 7 bases lay in between. The CDR3 is 14 residues long.

The rearrangement links TRBV29-1 to TRBJ1-1; D is ambiguous. V was trimmed by 6 bases and J by 10 bases, leaving 12 bases between them. The CDR3 extends over 10 amino acids. CDR1 SQVTM and CDR2 ANQGSEA come from the germline V gene. CDR3: CSVVPVRAFF. The CDR3 nucleotides are TGCAGCGTGGTGCCGGTGAGAGCTTTCTTT. Together with reference TRBV29-1 and TRBJ1-1, the CDR3 gives the full variable domain: SAVISQKPSRDICQRGTSLTIQCQVDSQVTMMFWYRQQPGQSLTLIATANQGSEATYESGFVIDKFPISRPNLTFSTLTVSNMSPEDSSIYLCSVVPVRAFFGQGTRLTVV.

V is TRBV12-5 and J is TRBJ2-5; 9 nucleotides agree with TRBD1. The CDR3 runs to 18 residues. V dropped 5 bases and J dropped 6; count of bases not matched to a gene: 19. In germline, CDR1 is LGHNT, CDR2 FRNRAP. CDR3 sequence: CASGPPTPSNRGQKTQYF. The CDR3, as DNA: TGTGCTAGTGGTCCCCCCACCCCATCCAACAGGGGGCAAAAGACCCAGTACTTC. Variable domain in full (rest from reference TRBV12-5 and TRBJ2-5): DARVTQTPRHKVTEMGQEVTMRCQPILGHNTVFWYRQTMMQGLELLAYFRNRAPLDDSGMPKDRFSAEMPDATLATLKIQPSEPRDSAVYFCASGPPTPSNRGQKTQYFGPGTRLLVL.

This chain links TRBV9 with TRBJ2-2, with a possible D match to TRBD2 (6 bases). The ends were cut back, 0 bases at V and 4 bases at J, with 10 bases in the middle. Germline values: CDR1 SGDLS, CDR2 YYNGEE. The CDR3 is made up of 15 amino acids. The CDR3 sequence is CASSVAGVATGELFF. The CDR3 DNA is TGTGCCAGCAGCGTAGCGGGGGTTGCCACCGGGGAGCTGTTTTTT.

The chain joins TRBV6-5 to TRBJ2-3; D gene uncertain. The CDR3 totals 15 residues. The germline V gene encodes CDR1 MNHEY and CDR2 SVGAGI. V shed 2 bases and J shed 4 bases, with 13 bases lying between them. The CDR3 DNA follows: TGTGCCAGCAGTTACGCGTCGAAAGATGCAGATACGCAGTATTTT. Encoded protein: CASSYASKDADTQYF.

The J gene is TRBJ2-5, the V gene TRBV30; tentatively, D is TRBD1 (5 bases). CDR1 is GTSNPN and CDR2 is SVGIG in the germline V gene (reference sequence). The V and J ends lost 0 bases and 5 bases respectively, with 7 bases between them. This CDR3 is 12 amino acids long. The CDR3 DNA reads TGTGCCTGGAGTGTAAAGGGGGAGACCCAGTACTTC. This translates into CAWSVKGETQYF. Full variable domain (outside the CDR3, taken from reference TRBV30 and TRBJ2-5): SQTIHQWPATLVQPVGSPLSLECTVEGTSNPNLYWYRQAAGRGLQLLFYSVGIGQISSEVPQNLSASRPQDRQFILSSKKLLLSDSGFYLCAWSVKGETQYFGPGTRLLVL.

J is TRBJ2-3 and V is TRBV7-9; TRBD2 agrees at 15 bases. From germline, CDR1 is SEHNR and CDR2 FQNEAQ (reference sequence). The V gene end was trimmed by 5 bases and the J gene end by 6 bases; junction bases not matched to a gene: 6. The CDR3 contains 16 residues. The CDR3 loop reads CASSLGTSGGSDTQYF. In nucleotides, the CDR3 is TGTGCCAGCAGCCTGGGGACTAGCGGGGGGTCGGATACGCAGTATTTT. The full variable domain, with the rest looked up from reference TRBV7-9 and TRBJ2-3, is DTGVSQNPRHKITKRGQNVTFRCDPISEHNRLYWYRQTLGQGPEFLTYFQNEAQLEKSRLLSDRFSAERPKGSFSTLEIQRTEQGDSAMYLCASSLGTSGGSDTQYFGPGTRLTVL.

This sequence joins TRBV5-8 and TRBJ1-4; 7 nucleotides align to TRBD1. Trimming took 4 bases from V and 6 from J; bases not matched to a gene: 12. The V gene's germline CDR1 is SGHTS and CDR2 YDEGEE. This CDR3 spans 16 amino acids. The CDR3 sequence is CASSGLTTGAYEKLFF. Here the CDR3 DNA reads TGTGCCAGCAGCGGTTTGACCACAGGGGCATATGAAAAACTGTTTTTT. Drawing the rest from reference TRBV5-8 and TRBJ1-4, the complete variable domain is EAGVTQSPTHLIKTRGQQATLRCSPISGHTSVYWYQQALGLGLQFLLWYDEGEERNRGNFPPRFSGRQFPNYSSELNVNALELEDSALYLCASSGLTTGAYEKLFFGSGTQLSVL.

This clone was seen just once. The genes are TRBV7-3 and TRBJ2-3; 8 bases agree with TRBD1. The CDR3 runs to 16 residues. The V and J ends lost 5 bases and 1 base, in that order; junction bases with no gene match: 8. Germline assignment: CDR1 SGHTA and CDR2 FQGTGA. The CDR3 nucleotides read TGTGCCAGCAGCCTGGGACAGGCCTTTGGCACAGATACGCAGTATTTT. Amino acids: CASSLGQAFGTDTQYF.

Only a few counts were recorded for this clone. The chain combines TRBV19 with TRBJ2-1; 12 bases map to TRBD2. The CDR3 has 15 amino acids. V shed 5 bases, J shed 8 bases, and the junction held 7 bases outside the gene matches. Germline CDR1 LNHDA, CDR2 SQIVND (reference sequence). In nucleotides, the CDR3 is TGTGCCAGTAGTCCCCGGACTAGCGGGAACCATGAGCAGTTCTTC. Amino acids: CASSPRTSGNHEQFF. Variable domain in full (rest from reference TRBV19 and TRBJ2-1): DGGITQSPKYLFRKEGQNVTLSCEQNLNHDAMYWYRQDPGQGLRLIYYSQIVNDFQKGDIAEGYSVSREKKESFPLTVTSAQKNPTAFYLCASSPRTSGNHEQFFGPGTRLTVL.

The chain is built from TRBV6-6 and TRBJ2-3; 10 nucleotides agree with TRBD2. Germline trimming cut 7 bases from V and 3 bases from J; bases unmatched to any gene: 7. There are 15 residues in the CDR3. Germline CDR1 and CDR2: MNHNY and SVGAGI (reference sequence). DNA of the CDR3: TGTGCCAGCAACCTATTAGCGGGGGGAACAGATACGCAGTATTTT. As protein: CASNLLAGGTDTQYF.

The chain joins TRBV5-6 to TRBJ1-2, with 9 nucleotides matching TRBD1. This CDR3 region has 14 residues. CDR1 is SGHDT and CDR2 is YYEEEE in the germline V gene. Losses at the gene ends were 0 bases for V and 5 bases for J; bases not matched to a gene: 2. The CDR3 DNA reads as TGTGCCAGCAGCTTGGGACAGGGGGGGTATGGCTACACCTTC. It yields the protein CASSLGQGGYGYTF.

This clone is labeled as medium-sized. This chain joins TRBV7-9 and TRBJ1-6, with TRBD1 as a possible D gene (6 bases). Trimming stripped 7 bases from V and 0 bases from J, with 13 bases between. Germline CDR1 SEHNR, CDR2 FQNEAQ (reference sequence). CDR3 length: 16 amino acids. CDR3 in DNA: TGTGCCAGCACCTCCCAGGGGAGCTCCTATAATTCACCCCTCCACTTT. It translates to CASTSQGSSYNSPLHF. Combining the CDR3 with reference TRBV7-9 and TRBJ1-6 gives the whole variable domain DTGVSQNPRHKITKRGQNVTFRCDPISEHNRLYWYRQTLGQGPEFLTYFQNEAQLEKSRLLSDRFSAERPKGSFSTLEIQRTEQGDSAMYLCASTSQGSSYNSPLHFGNGTRLTVT.

CDR3 DNA sequence: TGCGCCAGCGGACAACAGGGGATCACTGAAGCTTTCTTT. Its translation: CASGQQGITEAFF. V gene TRBV5-1 combines with J gene TRBJ1-1; 7 positions agree with TRBD1. The CDR3 extends over 13 amino acids. CDR1 and CDR2 from the germline V gene are SGHRS and YFSETQ. The trim removed 7 bases at V and 4 bases at J, leaving 7 bases unmatched.

The chain is built from TRBV6-1 and TRBJ1-5; TRBD1 aligns across 8 bases. Germline V lookup: CDR1 MNHNS, CDR2 SASEGT. J gave up 6 bases and V 2 bases, and 9 bases lay outside the gene matches. The CDR3 runs 16 residues. Written as DNA, the CDR3 is TGTGCCAGCAGTGAACACGCCGGACAGGGACCTCAGCCCCAGCATTTT. This translates into CASSEHAGQGPQPQHF.

This clone was observed a single time. V usage is TRBV5-1 and J usage is TRBJ2-1, with TRBD2 matching over 7 bases. The germline gives CDR1 SGHRS, CDR2 YFSETQ. The CDR3 spans 15 residues. The J segment lost 7 bases and the V segment lost 5 bases, leaving 12 bases of the junction unmatched. This CDR3 reads CASSRAPGRDNEQFF. In nucleotides, the CDR3 is TGCGCCAGCAGTCGGGCCCCGGGGAGGGATAATGAGCAGTTCTTC.

J is TRBJ2-5 and V is TRBV7-9; 12 nucleotides agree with TRBD1. Germline V gives CDR1 SEHNR, CDR2 FQNEAQ (reference sequence). The CDR3 contains 14 residues. With 3 bases clipped from V and 5 bases from J, the junction kept 1 base outside the gene matches. CDR3 bases: TGTGCCAGCAGCTTGGGGACAGGGGGCGAGACCCAGTACTTC. Translated: CASSLGTGGETQYF.

This clone has a single count. The chain recombines TRBV2 with TRBJ2-1; 9 bases agree with TRBD2. J lost 6 bases, V lost 11 bases, and 17 bases had no gene match. Germline V gene data show CDR1 as SNHLY and CDR2 as FYNNEI. This CDR3 comprises 16 residues. For the CDR3, the DNA is TGTGCCGCGGGAGGGCGGACCGGGAGGGTTGCCAATGAGCAGTTCTTC. This sequence encodes CAAGGRTGRVANEQFF.

The chain recombines TRBV7-8 with TRBJ1-3; 9 positions match TRBD1. The CDR3 extends over 15 amino acids. Germline assignment: CDR1 SGHVS and CDR2 FQNEAQ. The junction had 1 base not matched to a gene; V was cut back by 0 bases and J by 4 bases. Here the CDR3 reads CASSLADRGGNTIYF. CDR3 DNA sequence: TGTGCCAGCAGCTTAGCAGACAGGGGGGGAAACACCATATATTTT.

This sequence joins TRBV5-6 and TRBJ2-7, with 7 positions matching TRBD1. Germline loops: CDR1 SGHDT, CDR2 YYEEEE. This CDR3 has 17 residues. J lost 0 bases, V lost 1 base, and 10 bases had no gene match. CDR3 amino acids: CASSLRNTGAISYEQYF. CDR3 nucleotides: TGTGCCAGCAGCTTGAGGAACACAGGGGCCATCTCCTACGAGCAGTACTTC.

The V call is TRBV4-2, the J call TRBJ2-5; 8 nucleotides agree with TRBD1. The CDR3 is made up of 16 amino acids. V lost 4 bases to trimming and J lost 3 bases; unmatched junction nucleotides: 10. Germline V lookup: CDR1 LGHNA, CDR2 YNFKEQ. As DNA, the CDR3 is TGTGCCAGCAGCCCTGGAACAGGGGGTAAAAAAGAGACCCAGTACTTC. Its translation is CASSPGTGGKKETQYF.

In its sample, this clone was seen once. The chain is built from TRBV30 and TRBJ2-3; 7 bases map to TRBD2. CDR3 size: 16 residues. Germline V lookup: CDR1 GTSNPN, CDR2 SVGIG (reference sequence). V was pared by 1 base and J by 2 bases, with 9 bases of the junction left unmatched. CDR3 protein: CAWSATRRGITDTQYF. For the CDR3, the DNA is TGTGCCTGGAGTGCCACGCGGCGGGGGATCACAGATACGCAGTATTTT.

The V call is TRBV16, the J call TRBJ2-1; possibly TRBD1 for D (6 bases). Between the trimmed V and J ends, which lost 4 bases and 9 bases, there was a span of 10 bases. This CDR3 has 12 residues. Per germline, CDR1 KGHSY and CDR2 FQNENV. In nucleotides, the CDR3 is TGTGCCAGCAGCCTCAGGGGTTTTGAGCAGTTCTTC. It translates to CASSLRGFEQFF.

V and J are TRBV7-9 and TRBJ1-5; 9 positions match TRBD1. The CDR3 has 14 amino acids. Per germline, CDR1 SEHNR and CDR2 FQNEAQ (reference sequence). Losses at the gene ends were 5 bases for V and 4 bases for J; bases not matched to a gene: 3. This CDR3 is CASSRTGENQPQHF. CDR3 coding DNA: TGTGCCAGCAGCCGGACAGGGGAAAATCAGCCCCAGCATTTT.

The rearrangement links TRBV2 to TRBJ1-1; 9 bases line up with TRBD1. With V trimmed by 0 bases and J by 9 bases, 8 bases remained unmatched. Germline CDR1 and CDR2: SNHLY and FYNNEI. The CDR3 is 15 residues long. CDR3 sequence: CASSEAVGTGSKAFF. The DNA of the CDR3 is TGTGCCAGCAGTGAAGCGGTAGGGACAGGGTCGAAAGCTTTCTTT.

The CDR3: CASSFRQGATEAFF. In DNA, the CDR3 is TGTGCCAGCAGCTTTCGACAGGGGGCCACTGAAGCTTTCTTT. This chain connects TRBV11-1 to TRBJ1-1; 10 bases match TRBD1. Losses at the gene ends were 3 bases for V and 4 bases for J; bases not matched to a gene: 2. Germline V lookup: CDR1 SGHAT, CDR2 FQDESV (reference sequence). The CDR3 totals 14 residues.

V usage is TRBV11-3 and J usage is TRBJ2-1; D is perhaps TRBD2 (5 bases). The CDR3 consists of 13 residues. Per the germline V gene, CDR1 is SGHNT and CDR2 is YENEEA. The V end lost 1 base, the J end lost 10 bases, and 11 bases lay between the germline ends. The chain's CDR3 is CASSLAPGFEQFF. The CDR3 DNA reads as TGTGCCAGCAGCTTAGCCCCGGGGTTCGAGCAGTTCTTC.